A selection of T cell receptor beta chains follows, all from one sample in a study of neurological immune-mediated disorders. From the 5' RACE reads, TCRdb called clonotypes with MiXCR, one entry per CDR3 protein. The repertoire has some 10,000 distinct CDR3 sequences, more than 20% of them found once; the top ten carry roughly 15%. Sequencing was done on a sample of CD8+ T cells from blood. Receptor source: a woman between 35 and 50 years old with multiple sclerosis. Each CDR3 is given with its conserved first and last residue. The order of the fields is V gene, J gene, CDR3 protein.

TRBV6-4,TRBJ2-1,CASSDNSNNEQFF
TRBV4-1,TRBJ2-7,CASSLQILYEQYF
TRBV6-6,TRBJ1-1,CASSYGAGLRNTEAFF
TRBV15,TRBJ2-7,CATSREEGPSYEQYF
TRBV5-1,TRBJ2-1,CASSLAPGGNFPYNEQFF
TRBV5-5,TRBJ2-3,CASSVSTDTQYF
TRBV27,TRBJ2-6,CASSSPDSGANVLTF
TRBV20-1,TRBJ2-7,CSASRGRGIYEQYF
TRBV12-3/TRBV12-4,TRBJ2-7,CASSLVGGGYEQYF
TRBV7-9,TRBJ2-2,CASSLTGSTGELFF
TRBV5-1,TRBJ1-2,CASSLGQDYGYTF
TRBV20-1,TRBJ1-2,CSAEDRGPSGYTF
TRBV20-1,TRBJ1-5,CSARDLTDSNQPQHF
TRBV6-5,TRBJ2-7,CASSSLQGFSYEQYF
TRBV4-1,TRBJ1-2,CASSQDYEAYGYTF
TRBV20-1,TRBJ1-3,CSASTGTIAGNTIYF
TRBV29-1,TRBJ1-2,CSAGIGTNYGYTF
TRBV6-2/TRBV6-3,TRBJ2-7,CASSGAGRRDEQYF
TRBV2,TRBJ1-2,CASSVPGGAYGYTF
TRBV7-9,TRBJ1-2,CASRPGANYGYTF
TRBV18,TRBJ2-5,CASSPPARETQYF
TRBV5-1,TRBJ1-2,CASSFGGGYTF
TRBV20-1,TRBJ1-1,CSARRPDRVSTEAFF
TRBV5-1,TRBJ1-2,CASSLTDNYGYTF
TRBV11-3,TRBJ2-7,CASSLRQGGSYEQYF
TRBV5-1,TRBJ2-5,CASSPLAGGLETQYF
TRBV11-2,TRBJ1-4,CASSLELRANEKLFF
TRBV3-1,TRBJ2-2,CASSRTLRDRWNTGELFF
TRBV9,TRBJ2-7,CASSPVAGDGDYEQYF
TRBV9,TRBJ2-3,CASSGGGGSTDTQYF
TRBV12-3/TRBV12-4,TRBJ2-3,CASSFIAGGPNTQYF
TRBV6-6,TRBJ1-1,CASSQRWEDTEAFF
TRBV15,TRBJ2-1,CATSPEGYNEQFF
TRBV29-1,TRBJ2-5,CSVVLSGETQYF
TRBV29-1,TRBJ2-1,CSVYIAGGQFF
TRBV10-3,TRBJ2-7,CAISTTSDSSYEQYF
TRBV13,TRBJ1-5,CASSLGDQPQHF